Listed here are 21 T cell receptor beta chains from one sample, sequenced in a study of T cell responses to AZD1222 COVID-19 vaccine. This table comes from immunoSEQ multiplex PCR, and its TCRdb copy is limited to in-frame clones, with some not included. The table records tens of thousands of clones, around nine tenths of them present only once. The sequenced sample was peripheral blood, obtained on day 0 of MenACWY control vaccination. These receptors were collected from an adult in good health.

The gene calls are TRBV10-3 and TRBJ1-1; a weak D match, TRBD1 (6 bases). From germline, CDR1 is ENHRY and CDR2 SYGVKD. This CDR3 contains 14 residues. The V gene lost 0 bases and the J gene lost 11 bases, with 16 bases spanning the gap. The CDR3, as DNA: TGTGCCATCAGTGAGTCTTATAGGCCAGGGGCGGCTTTCTTT. It yields the protein CAISESYRPGAAFF.

V gene TRBV28 combines with J gene TRBJ1-5; 8 nucleotides line up with TRBD1. The CDR3 consists of 15 residues. Germline assignment: CDR1 MDHEN and CDR2 SYDVKM. V lost 3 bases, J lost 6 bases, and 7 bases stayed unmatched. The CDR3, as DNA: TGTGCCAGCAGTTTGTCGCAGGGGGCCGGTCAGCCCCAGCATTTT. Amino acid sequence: CASSLSQGAGQPQHF.

The chain uses TRBV19 and TRBJ2-7; D gene uncertain. The CDR3 contains 14 residues. Deletions cut 3 bases from V and 0 bases from J, with 9 bases between. Germline CDR1 and CDR2: LNHDA and SQIVND (reference sequence). The CDR3 region has the DNA TGTGCCAGTAGTATCGGCAGGTACTCCTACGAGCAGTACTTC. As protein: CASSIGRYSYEQYF.

V and J are TRBV27 and TRBJ2-5; 8 positions agree with TRBD1. The V gene end was trimmed by 5 bases and the J gene end by 5 bases; junction bases not matched to a gene: 10. This CDR3 comprises 15 residues. Germline V gives CDR1 MNHEY, CDR2 SMNVEV (reference sequence). CDR3 protein: CASSLGQGGWETQYF. The CDR3 DNA reads TGTGCCAGCAGTCTCGGACAGGGTGGTTGGGAGACCCAGTACTTC.

This clone was observed a single time. The rearrangement uses TRBV29-1 and TRBJ2-1; TRBD2 agrees at 10 bases. This CDR3 region has 15 residues. V trimming: 0 bases; J trimming: 6 bases; junction bases outside the gene matches: 5. Germline V lookup: CDR1 SQVTM, CDR2 ANQGSEA. In DNA, the CDR3 is TGCAGCGTTGAAGATCTAGCGGGGGAAATCAATGAGCAGTTCTTC. This translates into CSVEDLAGEINEQFF.

This chain links TRBV14 with TRBJ1-1; D not certain. This CDR3 has 17 residues. The V end was cut by 4 bases, the J end by 0 bases, with 18 bases between. Germline loops: CDR1 SGHDN, CDR2 FVKESK. Here the CDR3 reads CASSRPGQAALNTEAFF. As DNA, the CDR3 is TGTGCCAGCAGCCGCCCAGGTCAGGCAGCATTGAACACTGAAGCTTTCTTT.

In this sample, this clone turned up a few times. This chain uses TRBV4-1 with TRBJ1-5; the D is unclear. Trimming cost V 3 bases and J 6 bases, with 9 bases left between them. Germline V lookup: CDR1 MGHRA, CDR2 YSYEKL. CDR3 length: 13 amino acids. The CDR3 spells CASSQDWFQPQHF. CDR3 sequence (DNA): TGCGCCAGCAGCCAGGATTGGTTTCAGCCCCAGCATTTT.

This clone rates as large. V usage is TRBV19 and J usage is TRBJ2-3, with TRBD2 matching 13 bases. CDR1 LNHDA and CDR2 SQIVND come from the germline V gene (reference sequence). With V trimmed by 5 bases and J by 7 bases, 3 bases remained unmatched. The length of the CDR3 is 14 residues. The CDR3 coding sequence is TGTGCCAGTAGTCCGGGACTAGCGGGGAATACGCAGTATTTT. This gives the protein CASSPGLAGNTQYF.

This sequence joins TRBV5-1 and TRBJ1-1; maybe TRBD1 (5 bases). V dropped 4 bases and J dropped 5 bases, with 12 bases sitting between them. The CDR3 runs to 13 residues. Germline CDR1 SGHRS, CDR2 YFSETQ. The CDR3 bases are TGCGCCAGCAGCGAGGGGAGGGCTACTGAAGCTTTCTTT. Protein: CASSEGRATEAFF.

The rearrangement uses TRBV10-2 and TRBJ1-6; TRBD1 might be the D (5 bases). V lost 2 bases to trimming and J lost 9 bases, with 11 bases between them. CDR3 length: 14 residues. Germline CDR1 WSHSY, CDR2 SAAADI. This chain's CDR3 is CASSEVMGVSPLHF. CDR3 DNA sequence: TGCGCCAGCAGTGAGGTGATGGGGGTTTCACCCCTCCACTTT.

This chain links TRBV3-1 (or the pseudogene TRBV3-2) with TRBJ1-3; 7 nucleotides line up with TRBD1. The CDR3 covers 15 residues. Germline loops: CDR1 LGHDT, CDR2 YNNKEL (reference sequence). V was pared by 1 base and J by 2 bases, with 2 bases of the junction left unmatched. This CDR3 is CASSQGRGPGNTIYF. CDR3 bases: TGTGCCAGCAGCCAAGGGAGGGGGCCTGGAAACACCATATATTTT.

This rearrangement joins TRBV12-3 or TRBV12-4 to TRBJ1-1, with no clear D. This CDR3 has 13 residues. Trimming removed 7 bases at V and 4 bases at J, with 13 bases between. Written as DNA, the CDR3 is TGTGCCAGCACCACCCGCGAAAGCACTGAAGCTTTCTTT. Its protein product is CASTTRESTEAFF.

This sequence joins TRBV7-8 and TRBJ1-4; perhaps TRBD1 as D (5 bases). CDR1 is SGHVS, CDR2 FQNEAQ, per germline. The CDR3 length is 16 residues. Trimming stripped 2 bases from V and 0 bases from J, with 10 bases between. The CDR3 DNA reads as TGTGCCAGCAGCTTACAGGGACCTGCAACTAATGAAAAACTGTTTTTT. It translates to CASSLQGPATNEKLFF. Full variable domain (rest looked up from reference TRBV7-8 and TRBJ1-4): GAGVSQSPRYKVAKRGQDVALRCDPISGHVSLFWYQQALGQGPEFLTYFQNEAQLDKSGLPSDRFFAERPEGSVSTLKIQRTQQEDSAVYLCASSLQGPATNEKLFFGSGTQLSVL.

The chain carries TRBV11-2 and TRBJ2-7, with TRBD2 matching 13 bases. The CDR3 has 19 residues. Germline CDR1 SGHAT, CDR2 FQNNGV. V lost 0 bases, J lost 4 bases, and 12 bases stayed unmatched. The CDR3: CASSLEWTSGGPRGYEQYF. The CDR3 coding sequence is TGTGCCAGCAGCTTAGAATGGACTAGCGGGGGCCCACGGGGTTACGAGCAGTACTTC.

This clone was found many times. The chain employs TRBV7-8 and TRBJ1-1; TRBD1 matches 7 bases. CDR1 is SGHVS, CDR2 FQNEAQ, per germline. This CDR3 is 16 amino acids long. After removal of 5 bases from V and 1 base from J, the junction contained 10 bases not matched to a gene. CDR3 residues: CASSPGTVWGNTEAFF. For the CDR3, the DNA is TGTGCCAGCAGCCCCGGGACAGTCTGGGGGAACACTGAAGCTTTCTTT.

The chain employs TRBV28 and TRBJ1-5; D is perhaps TRBD1 (5 bases). The CDR3 is made up of 18 amino acids. The germline V and J ends were trimmed by 2 bases and 3 bases, with 20 bases remaining between them. Germline V lookup: CDR1 MDHEN, CDR2 SYDVKM. The CDR3 DNA is TGTGCCAGCAGTTTAAATCTTCAGGGTGGCGCCCTCAATCAGCCCCAGCATTTT. This gives the protein CASSLNLQGGALNQPQHF.

This rearrangement joins TRBV29-1 to TRBJ2-1; D possibly corresponds to TRBD2 (6 bases). The CDR3 loop spans 15 amino acids. The germline V gene has CDR1 SQVTM and CDR2 ANQGSEA. Trimming removed 3 bases from V and 7 bases from J, with 19 bases in between. The CDR3 DNA follows: TGCAGCGTTGATTGGGGGGAATTTGGGTATAATGAGCAGTTCTTC. Amino acids: CSVDWGEFGYNEQFF.

The chain joins TRBV27 to TRBJ1-1; D is undetermined. Germline values: CDR1 MNHEY, CDR2 SMNVEV (reference sequence). V was clipped by 3 bases and J by 4 bases, with 15 bases between them. The CDR3 is 15 amino acids. This CDR3 reads CASSLTITGVTEAFF. The CDR3 nucleotides read TGTGCCAGCAGTTTGACTATAACTGGGGTCACTGAAGCTTTCTTT.

The CDR3 bases are TGTGCCAGCAGTGAATATAAGGGGACAGGGACGGGCGAGCAGTACTTC. Amino acids: CASSEYKGTGTGEQYF. The J gene is TRBJ2-7, the V gene TRBV25-1, with 9 bases matching TRBD1. CDR3 length: 16 amino acids. CDR1 is MGHDK and CDR2 is SYGVNS in the germline V gene. J was trimmed by 6 bases and V by 0 bases; bases with no gene match: 9.

The chain employs TRBV7-9 and TRBJ2-5; TRBD1 might be the D (5 bases). V was shortened by 1 base and J by 2 bases, with 11 bases between the two germline ends. CDR1 and CDR2 from the germline V gene are SEHNR and FQNEAQ (reference sequence). The CDR3 length is 15 residues. The CDR3 is CASSLVQGRQETQYF. CDR3 DNA: TGTGCCAGCAGCTTAGTGCAGGGTAGACAAGAGACCCAGTACTTC.

This sequence joins TRBV5-6 and TRBJ2-7; possible D gene TRBD1, 5 bases. Germline V gene lookup returns CDR1 SGHDT and CDR2 YYEEEE. The V end was cut by 3 bases, the J end by 3 bases, with 7 bases between. This CDR3 is built from 12 residues. CDR3 sequence (DNA): TGTGCCAGCAGCTCTGGACACTACGAGCAGTACTTC. This sequence encodes CASSSGHYEQYF. Based on the CDR3 plus reference TRBV5-6 and TRBJ2-7, the full variable domain is DAGVTQSPTHLIKTRGQQVTLRCSPKSGHDTVSWYQQALGQGPQFIFQYYEEEERQRGNFPDRFSGHQFPNYSSELNVNALLLGDSALYLCASSSGHYEQYFGPGTRLTVT.